This TCR beta chain was retrieved from a study of blood T cell repertoires in COVID-19. Turning to the study itself: From the United States, Italy and Spain came samples of acute and convalescent COVID-19. From T cells, B-cell-depleted T cells, or PBMCs came the material, which was cDNA or gDNA.

V was cut by 3 bases and J by 6 bases, with 9 bases left in between. Germline V gene lookup returns CDR1 LNHDA and CDR2 SQIVND (reference sequence). The length of the CDR3 is 13 residues. Sequenced by immunoSEQ multiplex PCR; TCRdb stores in-frame clones only, minus some. The top ten clones hold around 6.6% of a sample with 200,000 to 250,000 clones, 70% to 90% of them seen once. One Seattle source followed patients from active infection through their disease course. The sample consisted of peripheral blood. The chain carries TRBV19 and TRBJ1-5, with a weak D call TRBD1 (6 bases). The receptor comes from a woman aged 25 to 39 with COVID-19, enrolled during active disease. CDR3: CASSISGAQPQHF. As DNA, the CDR3 is TGTGCCAGTAGTATCTCAGGGGCTCAGCCCCAGCATTTT.